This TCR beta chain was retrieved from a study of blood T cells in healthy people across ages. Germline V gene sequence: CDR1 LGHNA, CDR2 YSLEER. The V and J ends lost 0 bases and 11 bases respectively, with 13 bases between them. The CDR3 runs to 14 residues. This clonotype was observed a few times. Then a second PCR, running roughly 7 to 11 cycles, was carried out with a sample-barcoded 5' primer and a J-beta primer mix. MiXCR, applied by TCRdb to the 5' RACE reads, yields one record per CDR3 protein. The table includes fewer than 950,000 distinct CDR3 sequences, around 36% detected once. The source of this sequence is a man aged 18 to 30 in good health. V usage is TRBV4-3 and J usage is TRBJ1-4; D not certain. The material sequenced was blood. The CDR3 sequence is CASSQDLPGRKLFF. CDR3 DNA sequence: TGCGCCAGCAGCCAAGATCTACCGGGTCGGAAACTGTTTTTT.